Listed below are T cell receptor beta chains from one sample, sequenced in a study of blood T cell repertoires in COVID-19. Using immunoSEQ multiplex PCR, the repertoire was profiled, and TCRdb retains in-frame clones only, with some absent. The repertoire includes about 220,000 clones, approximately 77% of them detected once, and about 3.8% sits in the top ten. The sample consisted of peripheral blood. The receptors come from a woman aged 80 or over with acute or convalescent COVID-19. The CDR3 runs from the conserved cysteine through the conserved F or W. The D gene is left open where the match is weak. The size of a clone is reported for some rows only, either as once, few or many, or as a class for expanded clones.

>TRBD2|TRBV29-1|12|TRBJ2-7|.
CSVREASYEQYF
TGCAGCGTTCGGGAGGCCTCCTACGAGCAGTACTTC
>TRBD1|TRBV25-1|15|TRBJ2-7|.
CASSEQQGVMNEQYF
TGTGCCAGCAGTGAGCAACAGGGGGTAATGAACGAGCAGTACTTC
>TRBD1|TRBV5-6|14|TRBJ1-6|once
CASSPGQPNSPLHF
TGTGCCAGCAGCCCGGGACAGCCTAATTCACCCCTCCACTTT
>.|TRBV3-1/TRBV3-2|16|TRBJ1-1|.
CASSQATGQWNTEAFF
TGTGCCAGCAGCCAAGCAACCGGACAATGGAACACTGAAGCTTTCTTT
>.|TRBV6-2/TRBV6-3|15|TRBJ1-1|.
CASSWGGRVNTEAFF
TGTGCCAGCAGTTGGGGGGGCAGGGTGAACACTGAAGCTTTCTTT
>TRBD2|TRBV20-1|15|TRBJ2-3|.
CSASGTSGGRDTQYF
TGCAGTGCTAGTGGGACTAGCGGGGGCAGAGATACGCAGTATTTT
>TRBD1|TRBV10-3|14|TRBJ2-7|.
CAISQGVRGYEQYF
TGTGCCATCAGTCAGGGGGTAAGGGGCTACGAGCAGTACTTC
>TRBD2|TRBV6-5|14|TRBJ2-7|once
CASSPAGGSNEQYF
TGTGCCAGCAGCCCCGCGGGGGGTAGCAACGAGCAGTACTTC
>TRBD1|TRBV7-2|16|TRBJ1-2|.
CASSATGTGAIYGYTF
TGTGCCAGCAGCGCCACCGGGACAGGGGCGATTTATGGCTACACCTTC
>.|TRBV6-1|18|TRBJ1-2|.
CASSEAGQTWGEDYGYTF
TGTGCCAGCAGTGAAGCTGGCCAGACATGGGGAGAGGACTATGGCTACACCTTC
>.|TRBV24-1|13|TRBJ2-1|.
CATTAGGSHEQFF
TGTGCCACCACGGCTGGCGGCTCCCATGAGCAGTTCTTC
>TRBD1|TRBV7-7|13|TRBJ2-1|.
CASSQGQRGEQFF
TGTGCTAGCAGCCAGGGACAGAGAGGTGAGCAGTTCTTC
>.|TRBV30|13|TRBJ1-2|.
CAWTRGGTYGYTF
TGTGCCTGGACCCGAGGAGGAACTTATGGCTACACCTTC
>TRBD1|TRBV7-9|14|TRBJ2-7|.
CASSLVGQSYEQYF
TGTGCCAGCAGCTTAGTGGGACAGTCCTACGAGCAGTACTTC
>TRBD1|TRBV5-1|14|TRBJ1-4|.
CASSLGQGNEKLFF
TGCGCCAGCAGCTTGGGACAGGGTAATGAAAAACTGTTTTTT
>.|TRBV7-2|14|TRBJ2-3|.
CASSLSPNTDTQYF
TGTGCCAGCAGCTTAAGCCCAAACACAGATACGCAGTATTTT
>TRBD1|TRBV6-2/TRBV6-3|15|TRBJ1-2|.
CASSSSGTGNYGYTF
TGTGCCAGCAGTTCCTCTGGGACAGGGAACTATGGCTACACCTTC
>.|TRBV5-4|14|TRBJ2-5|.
CASSLRAGEQTQYF
TGTGCCAGCAGCTTGCGCGCAGGGGAGCAGACCCAGTACTTC
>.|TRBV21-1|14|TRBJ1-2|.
CASSPGQGNYGYTF
TGTGCCAGCAGCCCGGGACAGGGGAACTATGGCTACACCTTC
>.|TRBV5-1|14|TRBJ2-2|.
CASSLQGNTGELFF
TGCGCCAGCAGCCTACAGGGGAACACCGGGGAGCTGTTTTTT
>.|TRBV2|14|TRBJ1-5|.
CASSGQGSDQPQHF
TGTGCCAGCAGTGGGCAGGGATCAGATCAGCCCCAGCATTTT
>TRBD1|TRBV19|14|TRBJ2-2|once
CASSEQGAAGELFF
TGTGCCAGTAGTGAACAGGGGGCGGCCGGGGAGCTGTTTTTT